Presented here are 24 T cell receptor beta chains from one specimen sequenced in a study of long-term antiretroviral therapy in people with HIV. Run at survey level, the immunoSEQ assay was version v3.0. The table came from immunoSEQ multiplex PCR; TCRdb's copy has only in-frame clones and leaves some out. This sample has tens of thousands of clones, with approximately 85% found just once. Sequencing was performed on unsorted PBMCs, taken 0.8 years before starting antiretroviral therapy. The receptors come from a young man with HIV.

The rearrangement links TRBV7-9 to TRBJ2-5, with D perhaps assigned TRBD1 or TRBD2 (5 bases each). Germline CDR1 reads SEHNR; CDR2 reads FQNEAQ (reference sequence). This CDR3 has 19 amino acids. Deletions cut 2 bases from V and 4 bases from J, with 26 bases between. The DNA of the CDR3 is TGTGCCAGCAGCTTAAAATTGACAACCGGTCCGTTGAGGGGAGAGACCCAGTACTTC. It specifies CASSLKLTTGPLRGETQYF. Based on the CDR3 plus reference TRBV7-9 and TRBJ2-5, the full variable domain is DTGVSQNPRHKITKRGQNVTFRCDPISEHNRLYWYRQTLGQGPEFLTYFQNEAQLEKSRLLSDRFSAERPKGSFSTLEIQRTEQGDSAMYLCASSLKLTTGPLRGETQYFGPGTRLLVL.

This rearrangement joins TRBV11-1 to TRBJ1-3; D is ambiguous. V shed 3 bases and J shed 0 bases, with 9 bases lying between them. The length of the CDR3 is 15 residues. Germline loops: CDR1 SGHAT, CDR2 FQDESV (reference sequence). The CDR3, as DNA: TGTGCCAGCAGCTTCTCGGGCTCCTCTGGAAACACCATATATTTT. Translated: CASSFSGSSGNTIYF.

The chain links TRBV30 to TRBJ1-4; 7 nucleotides align to TRBD1. Trimming removed 1 base from V and 2 bases from J; junction bases left unmatched: 7. CDR1 is GTSNPN and CDR2 is SVGIG in the germline V gene (reference sequence). CDR3 length: 16 amino acids. CDR3 in DNA: TGTGCCTGGAGTGGGGTCAGGGGGGACACTAATGAAAAACTGTTTTTT. Protein: CAWSGVRGDTNEKLFF.

The rearrangement links TRBV19 to TRBJ2-1, with TRBD2 as a possible D gene (5 bases). Germline-derived CDR1 and CDR2 are LNHDA and SQIVND (reference sequence). V was cut by 4 bases and J by 12 bases, with 16 bases left in between. This CDR3 has 13 amino acids. This CDR3 reads CASSTPPSSGQFF. The CDR3 DNA reads TGTGCCAGTAGTACACCCCCCAGCAGCGGGCAGTTCTTC.

The V and J genes are TRBV5-1 and TRBJ2-6; D gene uncertain. CDR1 and CDR2 (germline): SGHRS, YFSETQ. The V gene lost 0 bases and the J gene lost 0 bases, with 10 bases spanning the gap. The CDR3 is made up of 17 amino acids. Here the CDR3 reads CASSLGEYPSGANVLTF. The CDR3 DNA is TGCGCCAGCAGCTTGGGAGAGTATCCCTCTGGGGCCAACGTCCTGACTTTC.

CDR3 residues: CASSFPRLTGLSSYNEQFF. The CDR3 DNA reads as TGTGCCAGCAGCTTCCCCCGTTTGACAGGGCTAAGCTCCTACAATGAGCAGTTCTTC. The chain employs TRBV7-9 and TRBJ2-1, with 7 bases identical to TRBD1. J was trimmed by 0 bases and V by 3 bases; bases with no gene match: 14. The CDR3 is made up of 19 amino acids. Looked up from germline, CDR1 is SEHNR and CDR2 is FQNEAQ (reference sequence).

The V call is TRBV19, the J call TRBJ2-1; possibly TRBD1 or TRBD2 for D (5 bases each). The CDR3 contains 17 residues. V lost 2 bases and J lost 0, with 14 bases in between. Germline V lookup: CDR1 LNHDA, CDR2 SQIVND (reference sequence). CDR3 in DNA: TGTGCCAGTAGTATAACCGGGACGGCTGGCTCCTACAATGAGCAGTTCTTC. Amino acid sequence: CASSITGTAGSYNEQFF.

The rearrangement links TRBV27 to TRBJ1-1; no firm D call. The CDR3 runs to 13 residues. Germline loops: CDR1 MNHEY, CDR2 SMNVEV (reference sequence). V lost 5 bases and J 1 base, leaving 8 bases between the germline ends. Here the CDR3 DNA reads TGTGCCAGCAGTATACGGGGGAACACTGAAGCTTTCTTT. Protein product: CASSIRGNTEAFF.

The chain is built from TRBV4-3 and TRBJ1-1; D perhaps matches TRBD1 (5 bases). Trimming stripped 1 base from V and 7 bases from J, with 10 bases between. The CDR3 is 13 amino acids. CDR1 is LGHNA and CDR2 is YSLEER in the germline V gene. This chain's CDR3 is CASSQAGTGEAFF. CDR3 sequence (DNA): TGCGCCAGCAGCCAAGCAGGGACCGGTGAAGCTTTCTTT.

This sequence joins TRBV9 and TRBJ2-7, with 7 bases aligning to TRBD2. The V and J ends lost 4 bases and 0 bases, in that order; junction bases with no gene match: 4. The CDR3 sequence is 14 residues long. Germline CDR1 reads SGDLS; CDR2 reads YYNGEE. For the CDR3, the DNA is TGTGCCAGCAGCACGGGGGGAAGCTCCTACGAGCAGTACTTC. Translation: CASSTGGSSYEQYF.

The chain joins TRBV5-4 to TRBJ2-5, with D hard to call. The germline V and J ends were trimmed by 2 bases and 4 bases, with 9 bases remaining between them. This CDR3 region has 13 residues. From germline, CDR1 is SGHNT and CDR2 YYREEE (reference sequence). CDR3 nucleotide sequence: TGTGCCAGCAGCTTCTTGGTTGGAGAGACCCAGTACTTC. It is translated as CASSFLVGETQYF.

The chain couples TRBV4-3 to TRBJ2-7; 8 bases fit TRBD1. CDR3 length: 14 amino acids. Germline CDR1 LGHNA, CDR2 YSLEER. The V gene end was trimmed by 4 bases and the J gene end by 3 bases; junction bases not matched to a gene: 5. Written as DNA, the CDR3 is TGCGCCAGCAGCCTGAGGACAGGGCTCTACGAGCAGTACTTC. It specifies CASSLRTGLYEQYF.

V is TRBV5-1 and J is TRBJ2-7, with TRBD2 as a possible D gene (6 bases). Germline V gene data show CDR1 as SGHRS and CDR2 as YFSETQ. V lost 0 bases and J lost 4, with 14 bases in between. CDR3 length equals 15 residues. CDR3 coding DNA: TGCGCCAGCAGCTTGGAACAAGGAGGGCCGTACGAGCAGTACTTC. Its translation is CASSLEQGGPYEQYF.

The chain couples TRBV11-2 to TRBJ1-2; D ambiguous. Trimming removed 3 bases from V and 1 base from J, with 15 bases in between. Germline-derived CDR1 and CDR2 are SGHAT and FQNNGV. The CDR3 has 16 residues. The DNA for the CDR3 is TGTGCCAGCAGCTTGTCTTCGGGAGTGAATAACTATGGCTACACCTTC. Translated, it gives CASSLSSGVNNYGYTF.

The genes are TRBV20-1 and TRBJ2-7; the D is unclear. The CDR3 contains 11 residues. Trimming removed 6 bases at V and 7 bases at J, with 13 bases between. Germline-derived CDR1 and CDR2 are DFQATT and SNEGSKA (reference sequence). Written as DNA, the CDR3 is TGCAGTGCCGGCGAAGTCTGGGAGCAGTACTTC. This codes for CSAGEVWEQYF.

This chain uses TRBV7-9 with TRBJ2-7; the match to TRBD2 covers 9 bases. The CDR3 sequence is 15 residues long. The J segment lost 2 bases and the V segment lost 1 base, leaving 3 bases of the junction unmatched. In germline, CDR1 is SEHNR, CDR2 FQNEAQ (reference sequence). The CDR3 spells CASSLGQREAYEQYF. The CDR3 DNA sequence: TGTGCCAGCAGCTTAGGGCAGCGGGAGGCCTACGAGCAGTACTTC.

The chain recombines TRBV18 with TRBJ2-1, with D hard to call. Deletions cut 0 bases from V and 3 bases from J, with 6 bases between. Germline values: CDR1 KGHSH, CDR2 LQKENI. The CDR3 length is 14 residues. The CDR3 sequence: CASSPPSYYNEQFF. In DNA form, the CDR3 reads TGTGCCAGCTCACCACCGAGCTACTACAATGAGCAGTTCTTC.

The V gene is TRBV7-3, the J gene TRBJ1-4; no clear D gene. The V end lost 4 bases, the J end lost 0 bases, and 18 bases lay between the germline ends. CDR3 length equals 18 residues. The germline CDR1 and CDR2 sequences are SGHTA and FQGTGA. CDR3 loop: CASSSRHSPTPTNEKLFF. The CDR3 coding sequence is TGTGCCAGCAGCTCGCGACATTCCCCAACTCCAACTAATGAAAAACTGTTTTTT. Full variable domain (remainder filled in from reference TRBV7-3 and TRBJ1-4): GAGVSQTPSNKVTEKGKYVELRCDPISGHTALYWYRQSLGQGPEFLIYFQGTGAADDSGLPNDRFFAVRPEGSVSTLKIQRTERGDSAVYLCASSSRHSPTPTNEKLFFGSGTQLSVL.

The gene calls are TRBV21-1 and TRBJ2-2; TRBD1 reflects the table's D call only, with no check against the DNA. TRBV21-1 is a pseudogene. The CDR3 sequence is 15 residues long. The CDR3 DNA follows: TGTGCCAGCAGCAAAGATTTACTGGACAGCGGGGAGCTGTTTTTT. Amino acid sequence: CASSKDLLDSGELFF.

The rearrangement uses TRBV28 and TRBJ1-1; 9 bases are a match to TRBD1. Germline V CDR1 and CDR2: MDHEN, SYDVKM. Trimming removed 6 bases from V and 5 bases from J; junction bases left unmatched: 10. The CDR3 spans 15 residues. CDR3 in DNA: TGTGCCAGCAGCCGACAGGGGGTACGAGGGACTGAAGCTTTCTTT. It is translated as CASSRQGVRGTEAFF. Combining the CDR3 with reference TRBV28 and TRBJ1-1 gives the whole variable domain DVKVTQSSRYLVKRTGEKVFLECVQDMDHENMFWYRQDPGLGLRLIYFSYDVKMKEKGDIPEGYSVSREKKERFSLILESASTNQTSMYLCASSRQGVRGTEAFFGQGTRLTVV.

J is TRBJ2-7 and V is TRBV9, with D perhaps matching TRBD2 (6 bases). CDR3 length: 14 residues. CDR1 SGDLS and CDR2 YYNGEE come from the germline V gene. Trimming shortened V by 2 bases and J by 5 bases, and 14 bases separated the two germline ends. The CDR3 is CASSVSSVLDEQYF. CDR3 coding DNA: TGTGCCAGCAGCGTCTCTAGCGTTCTCGACGAGCAGTACTTC.

CDR3 bases: TGCGCCAGCAGCTTGGGGGGGCAAGAGACCCAGTACTTC. Translated, it gives CASSLGGQETQYF. V usage is TRBV5-1 and J usage is TRBJ2-5; TRBD1 or TRBD2 may be the D gene (5 bases each). Trimming left V 0 bases short and J 2 bases short, with 5 bases between. CDR1 and CDR2 from the germline V gene are SGHRS and YFSETQ. The CDR3 is 13 residues long.

This clone was counted between two and nine times. The J gene is TRBJ1-2, the V gene TRBV2, with a weak D call TRBD1 (5 bases). The V gene lost 7 bases and the J gene lost 2 bases, with 11 bases spanning the gap. The CDR3 contains 13 residues. Germline values: CDR1 SNHLY, CDR2 FYNNEI. The DNA for the CDR3 is TGTGCCAGCAAAGAAAGACAGAACTATGGCTACACCTTC. Amino acids: CASKERQNYGYTF.

The chain joins TRBV7-9 to TRBJ2-5; no clear D gene. The CDR3 has 13 amino acids. V was trimmed by 7 bases and J by 5 bases, leaving 14 bases between them. Germline-derived CDR1 and CDR2 are SEHNR and FQNEAQ (reference sequence). The CDR3 loop is CASTFTPWETQYF. For the CDR3, the DNA is TGTGCCAGCACTTTCACCCCCTGGGAGACCCAGTACTTC.